A selection of T cell receptor beta chains follows, all from one sample in a study of T-cell memory formation after mild COVID-19. Each CDR3 protein is one row after TCRdb ran MiXCR on the 5' RACE reads. This table holds roughly 400,000 distinct CDR3 sequences, 24% found once. Sample: PBMCs or a T cell subset sorted from them (not recorded which). These receptors originate from an adult woman who had mild COVID-19 (a few samples of this study predate the infection). Cell type and time point are not known. The CDR3 runs from the conserved cysteine through the conserved F or W. Fields, in order: D gene, J gene, clone size, V gene, CDR3 length, CDR3 DNA, CDR3 protein. A D gene is named only where the DNA matches it firmly. The size entry is marked missing in some rows and otherwise reads once, few, many or a size class.

TRBD1	TRBJ2-2	few	TRBV28	17	TGTGCCAGCAGTTCTCCGGACAGGGGTGCGAGCACCGGGGAGCTGTTTTTT	CASSSPDRGASTGELFF
TRBD1	TRBJ1-3	.	TRBV6-6	20	TGTGCCAGCAGTGCCCGACAGGGAGGGGTCTCTATTCTATATGGAAACACCATATATTTT	CASSARQGGVSILYGNTIYF
.	TRBJ1-1	.	TRBV4-2	14	TGTGCCAGCAGCCAAGAGCCAGGGATTCTTGAAGCTTTCTTT	CASSQEPGILEAFF
TRBD1	TRBJ1-1	.	TRBV2	17	TGTGCCAGCAGCTTACCAGGGACAGGGGGCGGCGGCACTGAAGCTTTCTTT	CASSLPGTGGGGTEAFF
.	TRBJ2-5	.	TRBV12-3/TRBV12-4	12	TGTGCCAGCAGGCCAAGCCAAGAGACCCAGTACTTC	CASRPSQETQYF
TRBD1	TRBJ2-7	few	TRBV5-5	18	TGTGCCAGCAGATCCTATCCACCGGGACAGGGGGCGCACATAGAGCAGTACTTC	CASRSYPPGQGAHIEQYF
.	TRBJ1-1	.	TRBV12-3/TRBV12-4	14	TGTGCCAGCACAAACCGGAGCATGAACACTGAAGCTTTCTTT	CASTNRSMNTEAFF
.	TRBJ1-4	.	TRBV27	14	TGTGCCAGCAGGCTGACATTGTTGTCTGAAAAACTGTTTTTT	CASRLTLLSEKLFF
.	TRBJ2-3	.	TRBV4-1	16	TGCGCCAGCAGCCAAGAGGAAGCGGGCAGCACAGATACGCAGTATTTT	CASSQEEAGSTDTQYF
.	TRBJ1-4	many	TRBV20-1	14	TGCAGTGCTATGGTGTGGCAGGGTAATGAAAAACTGTTTTTT	CSAMVWQGNEKLFF
TRBD1	TRBJ2-7	few	TRBV7-9	15	TGTGCCAGCAGCCCGCAGGACAGGCTAACCTACGAGCAGTACTTC	CASSPQDRLTYEQYF
.	TRBJ1-2	.	TRBV29-1	12	.	CSVADGAFGNTF
TRBD2	TRBJ2-3	few	TRBV7-9	15	TGTGCCAGCAGCTTCCTAGCGGGGATCACAGATACGCAGTATTTT	CASSFLAGITDTQYF
.	TRBJ1-6	few	TRBV4-3	14	TGCGCCAGCAGCCAAGGGACGGGGAATTCACCCCTCCACTTT	CASSQGTGNSPLHF
.	TRBJ1-3	.	TRBV18	17	TGTGCCAGCTCACTACGTCGGGAGTCGGTAACTGGAAACACCATATATTTT	CASSLRRESVTGNTIYF
.	TRBJ1-3	few	TRBV24-1	16	TGTGCCACCAGTGATAACCCGGGACTTTCTGGAAACACCATATATTTT	CATSDNPGLSGNTIYF
.	TRBJ2-3	.	TRBV5-1	14	TGCGCCAGCAGCTTGATACCGGCCACAGATACGCAGTATTTT	CASSLIPATDTQYF
.	TRBJ2-3	few	TRBV3-1	12	TGTGCCAGCAGCCTACACGCGAATACGCAGTATTTT	CASSLHANTQYF
TRBD2	TRBJ2-1	many	TRBV15	16	TGTGCCACCAGCAGATTCGGACTAGCGGGGCTTAATGAGCAGTTCTTC	CATSRFGLAGLNEQFF
TRBD2	TRBJ2-1	.	TRBV18	15	TGTGCCAGCTCACCAACGACTAGCATAAGAAATGAGCAGTTCTTC	CASSPTTSIRNEQFF
.	TRBJ1-1	few	TRBV6-5	14	TGTGCCAGCAGTTACGGACAGAAGAACACTGAAGCTTTCTTT	CASSYGQKNTEAFF
.	TRBJ2-1	.	TRBV3-1	14	TGTGCCAGCAGCCAAGGGGGAAAGGGTCATGAGCAGTTCTTC	CASSQGGKGHEQFF
TRBD1	TRBJ2-3	few	TRBV24-1	16	TGTGCCACCAGTGCACAGGGACAGGAAAGCACAGATACGCAGTATTTT	CATSAQGQESTDTQYF
TRBD1	TRBJ2-7	.	TRBV20-1	15	TGCAGTGCTAGAGAGGGGACAGGGGTAGCGGGCGAGCAGTACTTC	CSAREGTGVAGEQYF
.	TRBJ2-7	few	TRBV18	13	TGTGCCAGCTCCGGGGCATGGGCCTACGAGCAGTACTTC	CASSGAWAYEQYF
TRBD2	TRBJ2-7	few	TRBV27	16	TGTGCCAGCAGTCCCATGGTAGCGGGAGTCCCCTACGAGCAGTACTTC	CASSPMVAGVPYEQYF
TRBD2	TRBJ2-7	.	TRBV4-1	17	TGCGCCAGCAGCCAAGAGTCCCGCGGCGGGGGGTCCTACGAGCAGTACTTC	CASSQESRGGGSYEQYF
TRBD1	TRBJ2-1	few	TRBV4-1	16	TGCGCCAGCAGCCAGACAGGGCGCCCAGTGGGCAATGAGCAGTTCTTC	CASSQTGRPVGNEQFF
.	TRBJ1-2	.	TRBV18	15	TGTGCCAGCTCACCACCGGACAAATCTAACTATGGCTACACCTTC	CASSPPDKSNYGYTF
.	TRBJ1-2	.	TRBV11-3	15	TGTGCCAGCAGCTTAGGCAGGGTGGGGTCCTATGGCTACACCTTC	CASSLGRVGSYGYTF
.	TRBJ2-1	many	TRBV11-2	11	TGTGCCAGCAGCTCCGCCTGGGAGCAGTTCTTC	CASSSAWEQFF
.	TRBJ2-7	few	TRBV6-2/TRBV6-3	16	TGTGCCAGCAGCATACCCAGGGGCGGCTCCTCCTACGAGCAGTACTTC	CASSIPRGGSSYEQYF
TRBD1	TRBJ2-1	.	TRBV12-3/TRBV12-4	18	TGTGCCAGCAGTTCCACCGGGACAGGGGCGGGGGCTTACAATGAGCAGTTCTTC	CASSSTGTGAGAYNEQFF
TRBD2	TRBJ2-2	.	TRBV3-1	19	TGTGCCAGCAGCCAAGTCCCCGGGACTAGCGGAGTGAACACCGGGGAGCTGTTTTTT	CASSQVPGTSGVNTGELFF
.	TRBJ2-5	few	TRBV20-1	14	TGCAGTGCTACTGTAGGTAGCAGTAGAGAGACCCAGTACTTC	CSATVGSSRETQYF
.	TRBJ2-3	.	TRBV12-3/TRBV12-4	11	TGTGCCAGCAGTTTGGACTATAAAGGGTATTTT	CASSLDYKGYF
.	TRBJ1-1	.	TRBV6-2/TRBV6-3	14	TGTGCCAGCAGCCAATCCGAGGGGAACACTGAAGCTTTCTTT	CASSQSEGNTEAFF
.	TRBJ2-7	few	TRBV3-1	15	TGTGCCAGCAGCCAAGTTCTACAGGGACCCTACGAGCAGTACTTC	CASSQVLQGPYEQYF
TRBD2	TRBJ2-5	few	TRBV20-1	14	TGCAGTGCTAGAGTCGGCGGGAGTACGGAGACCCAGTACTTC	CSARVGGSTETQYF
TRBD2	TRBJ2-1	.	TRBV24-1	13	TGTGCCACCAGTGATTTCAGCGGGAGAGAGCAGTTCTTC	CATSDFSGREQFF
TRBD1	TRBJ1-2	few	TRBV20-1	14	TGCAGTGCTCAAGACAGGGCTAAGGACTATGGCTACACCTTC	CSAQDRAKDYGYTF
.	TRBJ1-1	few	TRBV7-6	15	TGTGCCAGCAGCTTAGGTCGGGGGGCGGTCACTGAAGCTTTCTTT	CASSLGRGAVTEAFF